This TCR beta chain was captured by sequencing in a study of blood T cell repertoires in COVID-19. Overall study: Whether acute or convalescent, the COVID-19 samples came from the United States, Italy and Spain.

Germline V lookup: CDR1 MNHEY, CDR2 SVGEGT. V gave up 6 bases and J gave up 6 bases; unmatched junction bases: 6. The CDR3 is 14 amino acids. Original methodology: Reference gene primer amplification gave nucleated cell count estimates. Measured with immunoSEQ multiplex PCR; TCRdb has only the in-frame clones, and not every one. That table supplies the V and J calls and clone size; D and trimming were determined from the DNA. Found here are 130,000 to 150,000 clones, around three quarters of them singletons; the top ten hold about an eighth. The chain links TRBV6-2 or TRBV6-3 to TRBJ2-1; 9 positions match TRBD2. The sequenced sample consisted of peripheral blood. This TCR was recovered from a man at least 80 years old with acute or convalescent COVID-19. Here the CDR3 DNA reads TGTGCCAGCAGATACGGGACTAGCATCAATGAGCAGTTCTTC. Translation gives CASRYGTSINEQFF.